Shown below are 19 T cell receptor beta chains from a single sample sequenced in a study of CD8+CD57+ T cells in acquired aplastic anemia. Individuals selected for sequencing had exhibited CD8+CD57+ cell expansion on flow cytometry. The template for TCR beta VDJ and CDR3 sequence profiling was genomic DNA. TCRdb reprocessed the reads with MiXCR, giving one entry per CDR3 protein. The data contain some 160,000 distinct CDR3 sequences, around half of them singletons. The sequenced material came from sorted CD4+, CD8+, or CD8+CD57+ T cells (not recorded which) from PBMCs. Receptor source: a human donor with aplastic anemia.

The rearrangement links TRBV10-3 to TRBJ1-5, with no clear D. V was clipped by 3 bases and J by 7 bases, with 7 bases between them. CDR1 and CDR2 (germline): ENHRY, SYGVKD. This CDR3 has 12 residues. CDR3 DNA sequence: TGTGCCATCAGTGATCGGTTGCAGCCCCAGCATTTT. Translating gives CAISDRLQPQHF.

This clonotype was observed at least ten times. The rearrangement joins TRBV5-5 to TRBJ2-7, with TRBD1 matching over 10 bases. The CDR3 runs to 15 residues. The V segment lost 4 bases and the J segment 7 bases; nucleotides outside the gene matches: 11. Germline CDR1 and CDR2: SGHKS and YYEKEE (reference sequence). The CDR3 DNA follows: TGTGCCAGCAGCCCAGCCGGGACAGGGGAGGGAGAGCAGTACTTC. Translation: CASSPAGTGEGEQYF.

The table lists this clonotype with many counts. V usage is TRBV12-3 or TRBV12-4 and J usage is TRBJ1-6, with 9 bases that match TRBD1. This CDR3 spans 15 amino acids. J gave up 8 bases and V 4 bases, and 6 bases lay outside the gene matches. This CDR3 reads CASSSRQGGDSPLHF. DNA for the CDR3: TGTGCCAGCAGTTCCCGACAGGGGGGAGATTCACCCCTCCACTTT.

As to this clonotype: A read error is possible here, since a much larger clone lies one base away. CDR3: CASGQDGTSGANVLTF. The CDR3 DNA sequence: TGCGCCAGCGGCCAAGATGGGACATCTGGGGCCAACGTCCTGACTTTC. The V and J genes are TRBV4-1 and TRBJ2-6; D might be TRBD1 (6 bases). Germline V gene lookup returns CDR1 MGHRA and CDR2 YSYEKL. The CDR3 length is 16 residues.

About this clonotype itself: Being one base from a much bigger clone, this may be a read error. This rearrangement joins TRBV3-1 to TRBJ1-2; D ambiguous. Germline CDR1 reads LGHDT; CDR2 reads YNNKEL (reference sequence). V was pared by 1 base and J by 4 bases, with 13 bases between. This CDR3 region has 15 residues. CDR3 DNA: TGTGCCAGCAGCCAAGGAACACAGTTGCTCTATGGCTACACCTTC. Its translation: CASSQGTQLLYGYTF.

There are many counts of this clonotype. This chain's CDR3 is CASSGQGQTNQPQHF. In DNA, the CDR3 is TGTGCCAGCAGTGGCCAAGGACAGACAAATCAGCCCCAGCATTTT. V usage is TRBV2 and J usage is TRBJ1-5; D might be TRBD1 (6 bases). The CDR3 is 15 residues long. The V gene's germline CDR1 is SNHLY and CDR2 FYNNEI. V lost 4 bases and J lost 4, with 14 bases in between. The full variable domain, with the rest looked up from reference TRBV2 and TRBJ1-5, is EPEVTQTPSHQVTQMGQEVILRCVPISNHLYFYWYRQILGQKVEFLVSFYNNEISEKSEIFDDQFSVERPDGSNFTLKIRSTKLEDSAMYFCASSGQGQTNQPQHFGDGTRLSIL.

This clonotype was recorded many times. The chain has TRBV5-4 and TRBJ1-1; no reliable D call. Germline V gives CDR1 SGHNT, CDR2 YYREEE (reference sequence). CDR3 size: 13 residues. Trimming left V 3 bases short and J 1 base short, with 7 bases between. The CDR3: CASSSGANTEAFF. The CDR3 DNA is TGTGCCAGCAGCTCCGGAGCGAACACTGAAGCTTTCTTT.

The table lists this clonotype with a few counts. This sequence may be a read error, since a much larger clone differs from it by one base. The genes are TRBV7-2 and TRBJ2-5; D is undetermined. Germline CDR1 SGHTA, CDR2 FQGNSA. This CDR3 spans 12 amino acids. V was cut by 5 bases and J by 7 bases, with 11 bases left in between. The CDR3 loop reads CASSQDSGTQYF. CDR3 nucleotides: TGTGCCAGCAGCCAAGATTCAGGGACCCAGTACTTC.

This clonotype was found many times. This chain connects TRBV5-1 to TRBJ2-1; 7 positions agree with TRBD2. The CDR3 covers 14 residues. The V and J ends lost 4 bases and 6 bases, in that order; junction bases with no gene match: 7. Germline V gene data show CDR1 as SGHRS and CDR2 as YFSETQ. As DNA, the CDR3 is TGCGCCAGCAGCCGGCTAGCGGACCTCAATGAGCAGTTCTTC. As protein: CASSRLADLNEQFF.

The chain joins TRBV28 to TRBJ1-2; D is unclear. V was shortened by 4 bases and J by 4 bases, with 7 bases between the two germline ends. CDR3 size: 12 residues. CDR1 and CDR2 (germline): MDHEN, SYDVKM. CDR3 DNA sequence: TGTGCCAGCAGTTCCCAATTCTATGGCTACACCTTC. It yields the protein CASSSQFYGYTF.

This clonotype was recorded many times. The chain carries TRBV27 and TRBJ1-6; maybe TRBD1 (6 bases). V was shortened by 1 base and J by 6 bases, with 10 bases between the two germline ends. The germline V gene encodes CDR1 MNHEY and CDR2 SMNVEV (reference sequence). The CDR3 extends over 15 amino acids. The DNA for the CDR3 is TGTGCCAGCAGTTTATTCGGACAGTTTAATTCACCCCTCCACTTT. Its protein is CASSLFGQFNSPLHF.

This clonotype was seen ten or more times. This chain links TRBV6-1 with TRBJ1-6; D unclear. In germline, CDR1 is MNHNS, CDR2 SASEGT. CDR3 size: 12 residues. The ends were cut back, 8 bases at V and 6 bases at J, with 8 bases in the middle. In nucleotides, the CDR3 is TGTGCCAGCGGGTCAGCTAATTCACCCCTCCACTTT. It specifies CASGSANSPLHF.

In its sample, this clonotype was seen many times. The chain combines TRBV24-1 with TRBJ2-7; perhaps TRBD2 as D (6 bases). Trimming shortened V by 2 bases and J by 7 bases, and 20 bases separated the two germline ends. Germline CDR1 reads KGHDR; CDR2 reads SFDVKD. This CDR3 is 16 amino acids long. CDR3 DNA: TGTGCCACCAGTGATTCACGACACGGACGTGGGGGGGAGCAGTACTTC. Protein product: CATSDSRHGRGGEQYF.

The CDR3 protein is CASNGGYEQYF. In nucleotides, the CDR3 is TGTGCCAGCAATGGGGGGTACGAGCAGTACTTC. The gene calls are TRBV5-6 and TRBJ2-7; possibly TRBD2 for D (6 bases). Germline-derived CDR1 and CDR2 are SGHDT and YYEEEE. V was trimmed by 6 bases and J by 4 bases, leaving 8 bases between them. This CDR3 has 11 amino acids.

In its sample, this clonotype was seen many times. The V and J genes are TRBV5-1 and TRBJ2-7; 9 nucleotides align to TRBD2. From germline, CDR1 is SGHRS and CDR2 YFSETQ. The CDR3 totals 16 residues. The V and J ends lost 4 bases and 0 bases, in that order; junction bases with no gene match: 8. The CDR3 loop is CASSDPYSGSSYEQYF. The CDR3 region has the DNA TGCGCCAGCAGCGACCCTTATAGCGGGAGCTCCTACGAGCAGTACTTC.

Ten or more counts support this clonotype. The chain employs TRBV7-2 and TRBJ1-4, with 8 nucleotides matching TRBD1. Germline values: CDR1 SGHTA, CDR2 FQGNSA. CDR3 length: 14 residues. V lost 5 bases to trimming and J lost 7 bases; unmatched junction nucleotides: 6. The DNA for the CDR3 is TGTGCCAGCAGCCGGCAGGGGGCGCGTGAAAAACTGTTTTTT. Amino acid sequence: CASSRQGAREKLFF.

The sample holds many counts of this clonotype. The chain uses TRBV28 and TRBJ2-7; D may be TRBD1 (5 bases). This CDR3 contains 14 residues. Germline V gene sequence: CDR1 MDHEN, CDR2 SYDVKM. V was clipped by 2 bases and J by 2 bases, with 10 bases between them. CDR3 sequence reads: CASSLIGAPYEQYF. The CDR3 coding sequence is TGTGCCAGCAGTTTAATAGGGGCCCCCTACGAGCAGTACTTC.

This clonotype was recorded at least ten times. The rearrangement links TRBV7-9 to TRBJ1-2; D not certain. CDR1 is SEHNR and CDR2 is FQNEAQ in the germline V gene (reference sequence). V was clipped by 6 bases and J by 4 bases, with 12 bases between them. This CDR3 has 13 amino acids. The CDR3 protein is CASSPGLAYGYTF. The DNA for the CDR3 is TGTGCCAGCAGTCCTGGACTGGCCTATGGCTACACCTTC.

A few counts support this clonotype. The J gene is TRBJ1-5, the V gene TRBV24-1; D ambiguous. V was shortened by 0 bases and J by 0 bases, with 2 bases between the two germline ends. CDR1 is KGHDR, CDR2 SFDVKD, per germline. The CDR3 loop spans 14 amino acids. This chain's CDR3 is CATSDLISNQPQHF. CDR3 nucleotide sequence: TGTGCCACCAGTGATTTGATTAGCAATCAGCCCCAGCATTTT.